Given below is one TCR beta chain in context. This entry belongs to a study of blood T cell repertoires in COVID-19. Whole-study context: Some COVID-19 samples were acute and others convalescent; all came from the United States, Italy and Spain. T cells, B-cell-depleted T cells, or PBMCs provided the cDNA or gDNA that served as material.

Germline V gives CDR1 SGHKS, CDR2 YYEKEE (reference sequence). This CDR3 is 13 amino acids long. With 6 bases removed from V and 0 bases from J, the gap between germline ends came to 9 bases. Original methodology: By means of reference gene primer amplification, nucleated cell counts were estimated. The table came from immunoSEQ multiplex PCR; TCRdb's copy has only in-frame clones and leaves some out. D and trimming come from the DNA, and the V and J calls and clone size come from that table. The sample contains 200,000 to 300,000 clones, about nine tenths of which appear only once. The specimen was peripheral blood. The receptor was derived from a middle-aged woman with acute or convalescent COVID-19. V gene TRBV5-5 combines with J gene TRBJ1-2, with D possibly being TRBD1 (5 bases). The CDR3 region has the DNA TGTGCCAGCACTTGGACATCTAACTATGGCTACACCTTC. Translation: CASTWTSNYGYTF.